The sequence of this T cell receptor beta chain was determined in a study of blood T cell repertoires in COVID-19. Study in general: The samples span acute and convalescent COVID-19 from the United States, Italy and Spain. T cells, B-cell-depleted T cells, or PBMCs provided the cDNA or gDNA that served as material.

Under the authors' procedure: Estimation of nucleated cell counts relied on the amplification of reference gene primers. The data were produced by immunoSEQ multiplex PCR, yet TCRdb's version contains in-frame clones alone and is incomplete. The V and J calls and the clone size are those of that table, but D and trimming were determined from the DNA. The sample yields tens of thousands of clones, around nine tenths seen once. V lost 7 bases, J lost 1 base, and 10 bases lay in between. The CDR3 has 13 residues. The germline V gene encodes CDR1 MNHEY and CDR2 SVGAGI. Sequencing input: peripheral blood. The chain employs TRBV6-5 and TRBJ1-1; TRBD1 might be the D (6 bases). The sequence was obtained from a man aged 50 or older with acute or convalescent COVID-19. The CDR3 sequence: CASKNRENTEAFF. The CDR3 nucleotides read TGTGCCAGCAAGAACAGGGAGAACACTGAAGCTTTCTTT.